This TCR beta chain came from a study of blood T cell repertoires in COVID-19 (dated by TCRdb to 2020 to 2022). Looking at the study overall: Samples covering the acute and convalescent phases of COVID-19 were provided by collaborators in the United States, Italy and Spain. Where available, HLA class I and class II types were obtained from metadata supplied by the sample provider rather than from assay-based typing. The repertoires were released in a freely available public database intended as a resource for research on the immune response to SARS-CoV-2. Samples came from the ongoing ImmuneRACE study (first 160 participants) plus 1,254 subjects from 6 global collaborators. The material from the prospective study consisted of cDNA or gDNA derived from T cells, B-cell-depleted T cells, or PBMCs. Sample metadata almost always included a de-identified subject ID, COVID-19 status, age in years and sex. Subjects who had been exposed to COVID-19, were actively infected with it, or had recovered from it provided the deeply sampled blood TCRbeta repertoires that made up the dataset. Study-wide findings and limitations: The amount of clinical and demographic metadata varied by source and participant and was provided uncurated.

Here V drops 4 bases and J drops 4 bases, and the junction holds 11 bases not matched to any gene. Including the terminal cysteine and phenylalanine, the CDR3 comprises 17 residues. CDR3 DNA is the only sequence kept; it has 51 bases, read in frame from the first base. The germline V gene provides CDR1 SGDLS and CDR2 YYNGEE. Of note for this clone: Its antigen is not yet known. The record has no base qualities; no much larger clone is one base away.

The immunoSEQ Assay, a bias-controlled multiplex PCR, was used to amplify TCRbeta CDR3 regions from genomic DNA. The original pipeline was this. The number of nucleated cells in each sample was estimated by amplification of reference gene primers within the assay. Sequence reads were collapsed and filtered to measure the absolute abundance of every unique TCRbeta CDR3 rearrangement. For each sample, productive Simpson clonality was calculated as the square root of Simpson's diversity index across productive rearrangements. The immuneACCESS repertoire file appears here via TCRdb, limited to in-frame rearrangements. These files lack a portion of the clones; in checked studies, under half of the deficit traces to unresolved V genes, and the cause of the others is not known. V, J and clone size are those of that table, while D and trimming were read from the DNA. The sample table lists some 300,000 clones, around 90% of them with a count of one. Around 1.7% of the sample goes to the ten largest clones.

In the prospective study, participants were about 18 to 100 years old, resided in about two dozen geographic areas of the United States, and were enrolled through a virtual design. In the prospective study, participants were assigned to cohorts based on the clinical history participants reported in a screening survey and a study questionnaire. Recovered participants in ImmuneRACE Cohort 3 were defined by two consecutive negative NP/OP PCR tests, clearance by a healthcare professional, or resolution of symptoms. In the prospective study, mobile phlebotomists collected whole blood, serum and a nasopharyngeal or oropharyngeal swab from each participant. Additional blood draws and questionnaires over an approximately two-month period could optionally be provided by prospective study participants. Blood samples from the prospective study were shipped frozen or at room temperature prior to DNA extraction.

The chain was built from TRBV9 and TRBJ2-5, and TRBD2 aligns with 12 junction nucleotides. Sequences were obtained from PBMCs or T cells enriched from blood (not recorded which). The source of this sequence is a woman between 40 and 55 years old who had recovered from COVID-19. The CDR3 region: CASSPAFGLAGSETQYF. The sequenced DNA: TGTGCCAGCAGCCCCGCTTTCGGACTAGCGGGGTCAGAGACCCAGTACTTC.